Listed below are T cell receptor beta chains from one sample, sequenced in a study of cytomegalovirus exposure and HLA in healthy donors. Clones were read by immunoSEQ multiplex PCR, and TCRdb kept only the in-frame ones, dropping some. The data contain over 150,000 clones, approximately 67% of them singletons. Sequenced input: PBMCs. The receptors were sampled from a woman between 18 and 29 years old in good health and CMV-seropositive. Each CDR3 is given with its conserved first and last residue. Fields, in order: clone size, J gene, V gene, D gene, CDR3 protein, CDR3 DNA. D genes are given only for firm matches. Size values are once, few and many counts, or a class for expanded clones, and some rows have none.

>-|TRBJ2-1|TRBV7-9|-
CSSSPWTISYNEQFF
TGTTCCAGCAGCCCTTGGACTATTTCCTACAATGAGCAGTTCTTC
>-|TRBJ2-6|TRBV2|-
CASSEREGAFVSGANVLTF
TGTGCCAGCAGTGAACGCGAAGGGGCATTCGTATCTGGGGCCAACGTCCTGACTTTC
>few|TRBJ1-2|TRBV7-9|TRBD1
CASSSGQGHGYTF
TGTGCCAGCAGCTCGGGACAGGGGCATGGCTACACCTTC
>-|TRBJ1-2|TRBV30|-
CACLPTGNGWRGYTF
TGTGCCTGCCTACCCACAGGAAACGGTTGGCGGGGCTACACCTTC
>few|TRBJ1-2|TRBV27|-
CASSSGSPSGGYTF
TGTGCCAGCAGTTCTGGGAGCCCCTCGGGTGGCTACACCTTC
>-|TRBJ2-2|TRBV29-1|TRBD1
CSVSQGVGELFF
TGCAGCGTTTCACAGGGGGTCGGGGAGCTGTTTTTT
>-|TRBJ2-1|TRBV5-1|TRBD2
CASSSGPGGDNEQFF
TGCGCCAGCAGCTCAGGACCGGGGGGGGACAATGAGCAGTTCTTC
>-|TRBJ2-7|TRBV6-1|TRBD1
CASSESGTGPYEQYF
TGTGCCAGCAGTGAATCGGGGACAGGTCCTTACGAGCAGTACTTC
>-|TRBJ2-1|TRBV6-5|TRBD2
CASSSFSGSSYNEQFF
TGTGCCAGCAGTTCCTTTAGCGGGAGCTCCTACAATGAGCAGTTCTTC
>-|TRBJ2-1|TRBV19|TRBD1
CASSSGAGQGFNEQFF
TGTGCCAGTAGTAGTGGGGCGGGACAGGGGTTTAATGAGCAGTTCTTC
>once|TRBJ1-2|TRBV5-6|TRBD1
CASSPGTGVYGYTF
TGTGCCAGCAGCCCCGGGACAGGGGTTTATGGCTACACCTTC